This TCR beta chain derives from a study of post-analysis software for immune sequencing data. About the research overall: Included courses were relapsing-remitting and secondary progressive multiple sclerosis; progressive-relapsing multiple sclerosis was also included.

Carried by the TCR beta cDNA libraries were unique molecular identifiers. Each CDR3 protein is one row after TCRdb ran MiXCR on the PCR reads. The table lists about 570,000 distinct CDR3 sequences, roughly 34% of them singletons. Germline V gives CDR1 DFQATT, CDR2 SNEGSKA (reference sequence). The CDR3 spans 13 residues. The germline V and J ends were trimmed by 4 bases and 7 bases, with 14 bases remaining between them. Study-wide results and limits: By F measure, strong co-clustering occurred among samples prepared in the same batch. Patients had higher frequencies than controls of four to six TRBV segments, including TRBV5-6, TRBV5-1 and TRBV20-1.

This clonotype has a handful of counts. The antigen is unknown. This sequence was found in a girl aged 2-17 years with multiple sclerosis. The gene calls are TRBV20-1 and TRBJ1-5; D is undetermined. The specimen sequenced was blood. Written as DNA, the CDR3 is TGCAGTGCTATCACAGATTTAGGCCAGCCCCAGCATTTT. Residues: CSAITDLGQPQHF.